The T cell receptor beta chain described here comes from a study of somatic mutations in cytotoxic T cells in rheumatoid arthritis. Across the whole study: Flow sorting of some V beta antibody-stained T cells reached nearly 100% purity, with V beta1+ cells also TCRB-sequenced. Overall study findings and caveats: Nobody adjusted the slight TRBV07 underrepresentation in rheumatoid arthritis patients for multiple comparisons.

Per the study methods: Matches were rare between published virus-specific TCRB sequences and patient CD8+ clones exceeding 1%. Some clones are missing from TCRdb's copy, which holds only in-frame ones; the method was immunoSEQ multiplex PCR. V, J and clone size are those of that table, while D and trimming were read from the DNA. The repertoire includes approximately 13,000 clones, roughly 82% of them detected once, and 29% sits in the top ten. With regard to this clone: The antigen is unknown.

This CDR3 has 14 residues. Trimming left V 5 bases short and J 1 base short, with 9 bases between. From germline, CDR1 is SEHNR and CDR2 FQNEAQ (reference sequence). This TCR came from an adult with rheumatoid arthritis. Sample: CD8+ T cells sorted from blood. V is TRBV7-9 and J is TRBJ2-1; perhaps D is TRBD1 or TRBD2 (5 bases each). CDR3 nucleotide sequence: TGTGCCAGCAGCCCCTGGGGGTCCTACAATGAGCAGTTCTTC. Protein product: CASSPWGSYNEQFF.